The rows below give T cell receptor beta chains drawn from one sample of a study of cytomegalovirus exposure and HLA in healthy donors. Data came from immunoSEQ multiplex PCR; TCRdb stores just in-frame clones and leaves some out. This table has 90,000 to 150,000 clones, 60% to 85% appearing once. The source material was PBMCs. The receptors originated from a woman aged 30 to 39 in good health and CMV-seropositive. Both conserved end residues are part of each CDR3. The D gene is left open where the match is weak. Expanded clones are given a class, and other clones once, few, many or no size at all.

TRBV9	TRBJ2-3	NA	once	TGTGCCAGCAGCGCCTCCCACCGACTGTCAGATACGCAGTATTTT	CASSASHRLSDTQYF
TRBV18	TRBJ2-6	NA	NA	TGTGCCAGCTCACCATACTCGGGGGCTGGGGCCAACGTCCTGACTTTC	CASSPYSGAGANVLTF
TRBV2	TRBJ1-5	NA	NA	TGTGCCAGCAGTGGGGGTGTGGCAGGGGCCCTCAATCAGCCCCAGCATTTT	CASSGGVAGALNQPQHF
TRBV5-1	TRBJ2-2	TRBD1	NA	TGCGCCAGCAGCCGGGACAGCGCGAACACCGGGGAGCTGTTTTTT	CASSRDSANTGELFF
TRBV4-1	TRBJ2-7	NA	NA	TGCGCCAGCAGCCAAGATCCCCCCTTGGGGGCCGTATCCTACGAGCAGTACTTC	CASSQDPPLGAVSYEQYF
TRBV6-1	TRBJ2-7	TRBD1	NA	TGTGCCAGCAGGACAGGGGGCACCTACGAGCAGTACTTC	CASRTGGTYEQYF
TRBV28	TRBJ1-1	NA	NA	TGTGCCAGCAACGGGGGGACTGAAGCTTTCTTT	CASNGGTEAFF
TRBV18	TRBJ2-3	TRBD2	NA	TGTGCCAGCTCACCCTGGACTAGCGGGGGCGGGGATACGCAGTATTTT	CASSPWTSGGGDTQYF
TRBV7-9	TRBJ1-2	NA	once	TGTGCCAGCAGCTTATTTGCAGCTAACTATGGCTACACCTTC	CASSLFAANYGYTF
TRBV5-3	TRBJ2-2	NA	NA	TGTGCCAGAAGCAACCCGAACAGGGTTTGGACCGGGGAGCTGTTTTTT	CARSNPNRVWTGELFF
TRBV25-1	TRBJ2-3	NA	NA	TGTGCCAGTGGAGACAGGCAAAGCACAGATACGCAGTATTTT	CASGDRQSTDTQYF
TRBV19	TRBJ1-5	NA	once	TGTGCCAGTAGTATGGGGCAGTCGAATAATCAGCCCCAGCATTTT	CASSMGQSNNQPQHF
TRBV19	TRBJ1-1	NA	NA	TGTGCCAGTATCCAGCGGGCTAGGATGGGTATGGGATACACTGAAGCTTTCTTT	CASIQRARMGMGYTEAFF
TRBV4-1	TRBJ2-7	NA	NA	TGCGCCAGCAGCCAAGTGGGCACTCTCTACGAGCAGTACTTC	CASSQVGTLYEQYF
TRBV6-5	TRBJ2-7	NA	NA	TGTGCCAGCGGACAGTTGCACTACGAGCAGTACTTC	CASGQLHYEQYF
TRBV11-2	TRBJ1-2	NA	NA	TGTGCCAGCAGTGGGTCTCTCGGGGGGGAAGGGGACTATGGCTACACCTTC	CASSGSLGGEGDYGYTF
TRBV9	TRBJ1-1	NA	NA	TGTGCCAGTGAAGCGACAGCCGACCACACTGAAGCTTTCTTT	CASEATADHTEAFF
TRBV5-1	TRBJ2-1	TRBD2	few	TGCGCCAGCCAGTCGGGGGGGGCCCACAATGAGCAGTTCTTC	CASQSGGAHNEQFF
TRBV2	TRBJ2-1	TRBD2	NA	TGTGCCAGCAGTGCGAGGGCTAGCGGGGGGGTCAAGGAGTTCTTC	CASSARASGGVKEFF
TRBV7-9	TRBJ1-2	NA	NA	TGTGCCAGCAGCCCCCCTACGCGGGGCGGCTACACCTTC	CASSPPTRGGYTF
TRBV10-3	TRBJ1-2	TRBD1	NA	TGTGCCATCAGTGAGTCGGCGACAGGGAACTATGGCTACACCTTC	CAISESATGNYGYTF
TRBV4-3	TRBJ2-2	NA	NA	TGCGCCAGCAGCCAAGACAGGCTGAACACCGGGGAGCTGTTTTTT	CASSQDRLNTGELFF
TRBV9	TRBJ2-7	NA	NA	TGTGCCGGGGCACATCGGAGCTACGAGCAGTACTTC	CAGAHRSYEQYF
TRBV6-1	TRBJ1-1	NA	few	TGTGCCAGCAGTGAGAACCCCGGGGACACTGAAGCTTTCTTT	CASSENPGDTEAFF
TRBV7-7	TRBJ2-2	NA	NA	TGTGCCAGCAGTCATTCCTTGGCAGGGAAGAGGTCCGGGGAGCTGTTTTTT	CASSHSLAGKRSGELFF
TRBV21-1	TRBJ2-3	NA	NA	TGTGCCAGCAGCAAAGATGGGACTAGCGGGGGGTCCACAGATACGCAGTATTTT	CASSKDGTSGGSTDTQYF
TRBV10-3	TRBJ2-7	NA	NA	TGTGCCATCAGACAGACATACGAGCAGTACTTC	CAIRQTYEQYF
TRBV6-5	TRBJ2-5	TRBD2	NA	TGTGCCAGCGGCCCCTGGGGGGGAGTGGGAGAGACCCAGTACTTC	CASGPWGGVGETQYF
TRBV5-6	TRBJ2-3	TRBD2	NA	TGTGCCAGCAGCCTACGGCCGGGACTAGCGGCGGATACGCAGTATTTT	CASSLRPGLAADTQYF
TRBV15	TRBJ2-1	NA	NA	TGTGCCACCAGCAGAGGAGGCGGCCAGCTCTATCCGTTCTTC	CATSRGGGQLYPFF
TRBV5-4	TRBJ1-2	TRBD1	NA	TGTGCCAGCAGCCCGGGGGGCTACCGGGACAGGGCGTTGGGGGGCTACACCTTC	CASSPGGYRDRALGGYTF
TRBV19	TRBJ2-2	NA	once	TGTGCCAGTAAAACTGACAGTAACCGGGAGCTGTTTTTT	CASKTDSNRELFF
TRBV14	TRBJ2-1	NA	NA	TGTGCCAGCAGCCAAGGCCGGCAGGGTGTATATAGGAATGAGCAGTTCTTC	CASSQGRQGVYRNEQFF
TRBV6-1	TRBJ2-5	NA	NA	TGTGCCAGCAGTGTCGGGGGGCAGTTACAAGAGACCCAGTACTTC	CASSVGGQLQETQYF
TRBV7-2	TRBJ1-1	NA	NA	TGTGCCAGCAGCTCGTCAATTGGGGGCGGAAACACTGAAGCTTTCTTT	CASSSSIGGGNTEAFF
TRBV7-2	TRBJ2-7	NA	NA	TGTGCCAGCGGAGGGCGGACCTACGAGCAGTACTTC	CASGGRTYEQYF
TRBV7-2	TRBJ2-1	TRBD2	NA	TGTGCCAGCATCAAGACTAGCGGGGGGTCCAATGAGCAGTTCTTC	CASIKTSGGSNEQFF
TRBV5-1	TRBJ2-3	NA	NA	TGCGCCAGCAGCCCCGCCGGGAGCGATACGCAGTATTTT	CASSPAGSDTQYF
TRBV6-1	TRBJ1-2	NA	NA	TGTGCCAGCAGTGTTCGGGACACTGGCTACACCTTC	CASSVRDTGYTF
TRBV5-1	TRBJ2-5	NA	NA	TGCGCCAGCAGCTCCGTAGGCAGTTCAGGAGAGACCCAGTACTTC	CASSSVGSSGETQYF
TRBV5-1	TRBJ2-3	TRBD2	NA	TGCGCCAGCAGCTTGGCGGGCGGGGAGGGCCCAGATACGCAGTATTTT	CASSLAGGEGPDTQYF
TRBV5-1	TRBJ2-7	TRBD1	NA	TGCGCCAGCAGGCCCCGGGACAGTGGGTTTAGCGAGCAGTACTTC	CASRPRDSGFSEQYF
TRBV25-1	TRBJ2-5	TRBD1	NA	TGTGCCAGCAGTCCAGGGGGCGGGACCCAGTACTTC	CASSPGGGTQYF
TRBV28	TRBJ1-1	NA	once	TGTGCCAGCAGTTGGAGCGGGGCCACTGAAGCTTTCTTT	CASSWSGATEAFF
TRBV4-3	TRBJ1-1	NA	NA	TGCGCCAGCAGCCAAGATAGTGGGGGGGGTGAAGCTTTCTTT	CASSQDSGGGEAFF
TRBV5-1	TRBJ2-2	TRBD1	NA	TGCGCCAGCAGGCAGGGACAGGGGACCGGGGAGCTGTTTTTT	CASRQGQGTGELFF
TRBV4-1	TRBJ1-4	TRBD1	medium-sized	TGCGCCAGTACTTTGGGACAGGGAAACGAAAAACTGTTTTTT	CASTLGQGNEKLFF
TRBV2	TRBJ2-5	TRBD2	NA	TGTGCCAGCAGTGAACTGCCACTAGCGGGGGTCCAGACCCAGTACTTC	CASSELPLAGVQTQYF